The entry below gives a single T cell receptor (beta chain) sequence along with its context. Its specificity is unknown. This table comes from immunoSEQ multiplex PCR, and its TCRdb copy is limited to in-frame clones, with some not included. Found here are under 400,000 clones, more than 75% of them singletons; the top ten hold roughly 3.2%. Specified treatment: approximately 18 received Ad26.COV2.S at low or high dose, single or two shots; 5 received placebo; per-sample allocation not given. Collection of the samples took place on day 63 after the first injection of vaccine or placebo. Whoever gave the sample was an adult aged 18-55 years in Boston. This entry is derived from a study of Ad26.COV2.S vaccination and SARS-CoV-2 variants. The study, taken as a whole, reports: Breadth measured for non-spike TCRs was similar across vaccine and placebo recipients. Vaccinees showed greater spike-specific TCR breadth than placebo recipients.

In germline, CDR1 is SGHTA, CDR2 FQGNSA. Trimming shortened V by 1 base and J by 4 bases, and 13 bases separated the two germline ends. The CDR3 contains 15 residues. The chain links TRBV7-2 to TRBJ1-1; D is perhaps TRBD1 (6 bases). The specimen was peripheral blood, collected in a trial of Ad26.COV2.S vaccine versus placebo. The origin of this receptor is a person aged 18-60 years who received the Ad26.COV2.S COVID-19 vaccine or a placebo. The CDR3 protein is CASSLGPGEATEAFF. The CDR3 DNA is TGTGCCAGCAGCTTAGGGCCAGGGGAGGCCACTGAAGCTTTCTTT.